Following are 24 T cell receptor beta chains from one sample sequenced in a study of shared clonotypes between healthy human individuals (TCRdb year 2020). Libraries were built with the immunoSEQ multiplex PCR assay. This is the immuneACCESS table as TCRdb keeps it, with only in-frame sequences that have V and J called. A part of the clones is gone; compared with another copy, unresolved V genes explain less than half, and the rest is unexplained. Within this sample are roughly 1,100,000 clones, with approximately 70% of them counted one time only. The ten largest clones add up to approximately 1.5% of the sample. Material for sequencing was memory CD4+ T cells sorted from blood. Interpreted using the paper, the cell subset or site label stands for: CD45RA-negative fraction. The source is a man aged 18 to 29 in good health.

This clone was counted between two and nine times. The V call is TRBV18, the J call TRBJ1-2; 9 bases align to TRBD1. The CDR3 is 14 residues long. Germline CDR1 and CDR2: KGHSH and LQKENI. The V segment lost 4 bases and the J segment 6 bases; nucleotides outside the gene matches: 6. The CDR3 reads CASSRDRAGHGYTF. CDR3 nucleotide sequence: TGTGCCAGCTCACGGGACAGGGCGGGCCATGGCTACACCTTC.

The chain combines TRBV30 with TRBJ2-5, with D tentatively TRBD1 or TRBD2 (6 bases each). CDR1 is GTSNPN, CDR2 SVGIG, per germline (reference sequence). This CDR3 contains 17 residues. The germline V and J ends were trimmed by 2 bases and 1 base, with 20 bases remaining between them. CDR3 sequence (DNA): TGTGCCTGGAGTTCCTATAGGGGGGCCTACTCCCAAGAGACCCAGTACTTC. Translation: CAWSSYRGAYSQETQYF.

This chain links TRBV13 with TRBJ2-3; D may correspond to TRBD1 or TRBD2 (5 bases each). With 6 bases removed from V and 4 bases from J, the gap between germline ends came to 14 bases. There are 14 residues in the CDR3. The germline gives CDR1 PRHDT, CDR2 FYEKMQ (reference sequence). CDR3 DNA sequence: TGTGCCAGCAGTCGAGGGGCCTATTCAGATACGCAGTATTTT. The encoded protein is CASSRGAYSDTQYF.

The rearrangement links TRBV7-9 to TRBJ2-1; weak D call: TRBD2 (5 bases). This CDR3 comprises 11 residues. The germline V and J ends were trimmed by 5 bases and 9 bases, with 8 bases remaining between them. Germline V gives CDR1 SEHNR, CDR2 FQNEAQ (reference sequence). CDR3 region: CASSRSGEQFF. CDR3 coding DNA: TGTGCCAGCAGCCGGAGCGGTGAGCAGTTCTTC.

The chain has TRBV6-1 and TRBJ1-2, with D unclear. The V end lost 4 bases, the J end lost 7 bases, and 4 bases lay between the germline ends. CDR3 size: 10 residues. The germline gives CDR1 MNHNS, CDR2 SASEGT. For the CDR3, the DNA is TGTGCCAGCAGTGCTCGTGGCTACACCTTC. Translated: CASSARGYTF.

CDR3 sequence reads: CASSATAGQGNQPQHF. CDR3 nucleotides: TGTGCCAGTAGTGCTACCGCGGGACAGGGGAATCAGCCCCAGCATTTT. The chain recombines TRBV19 with TRBJ1-5; 10 bases match TRBD1. This CDR3 is 16 amino acids long. V lost 5 bases to trimming and J lost 4 bases; unmatched junction nucleotides: 8. CDR1 is LNHDA and CDR2 is SQIVND in the germline V gene (reference sequence).

The chain employs TRBV7-8 and TRBJ1-1, with D perhaps matching TRBD1 (6 bases). Trimming cost V 0 bases and J 1 base, with 12 bases left between them. This CDR3 has 16 residues. Germline V gene lookup returns CDR1 SGHVS and CDR2 FQNEAQ. For the CDR3, the DNA is TGTGCCAGCAGCTTAGCTGGGGCAGGGGCGAACACTGAAGCTTTCTTT. It specifies CASSLAGAGANTEAFF.

The V gene is TRBV5-4, the J gene TRBJ1-2, with D hard to call. The V gene lost 2 bases and the J gene lost 5 bases, with 13 bases spanning the gap. Germline values: CDR1 SGHNT, CDR2 YYREEE (reference sequence). The CDR3 runs to 14 residues. As DNA, the CDR3 is TGTGCCAGCAGCTTAGGCGGTATCGAGTATGGCTACACCTTC. This codes for CASSLGGIEYGYTF.

V gene TRBV18 combines with J gene TRBJ2-3; D could derive from TRBD1 or TRBD2 (5 bases each). V lost 0 bases and J 6 bases, leaving 7 bases between the germline ends. Germline assignment: CDR1 KGHSH and CDR2 LQKENI. This CDR3 spans 13 amino acids. The CDR3 sequence: CASSPPGDDTQYF. CDR3 nucleotides: TGTGCCAGCTCACCACCGGGGGATGATACGCAGTATTTT.

J is TRBJ1-2 and V is TRBV7-2; possible D gene TRBD1, 6 bases. V lost 5 bases, J lost 4 bases, and 17 bases lay in between. Germline CDR1 is SGHTA and CDR2 is FQGNSA. The CDR3 is 15 residues long. CDR3 sequence: CASSGGRGAGYGYTF. The DNA of the CDR3 is TGTGCCAGCAGCGGGGGCAGGGGCGCGGGCTATGGCTACACCTTC.

The chain uses TRBV6-1 and TRBJ1-1, with D possibly being TRBD1 (5 bases). Trimming pared 8 bases from V and 2 bases from J, leaving 12 bases between. The CDR3 spans 13 residues. Germline lookup yields CDR1 MNHNS and CDR2 SASEGT. In DNA form, the CDR3 reads TGTGCCAGCGGGGCAGGTACAAACACTGAAGCTTTCTTT. Amino acid sequence: CASGAGTNTEAFF.

This clone occurred a few times. The rearrangement joins TRBV7-9 to TRBJ1-6, with D unresolved. Trimming pared 2 bases from V and 7 bases from J, leaving 6 bases between. The CDR3 loop spans 13 amino acids. Germline CDR1 SEHNR, CDR2 FQNEAQ (reference sequence). The CDR3 nucleotides are TGTGCCAGCAGCTTAAACGAGAATTCACCCCTCCACTTT. Translated, it gives CASSLNENSPLHF.

This clone was seen only once. The chain carries TRBV10-3 and TRBJ2-7; 10 bases line up with TRBD2. Germline trimming cut 6 bases from V and 0 bases from J; bases unmatched to any gene: 2. Germline CDR1 reads ENHRY; CDR2 reads SYGVKD. The CDR3 contains 14 residues. The CDR3 spells CAIRSSGGSYEQYF. The CDR3 nucleotides are TGTGCCATCAGGTCTAGCGGGGGCTCCTACGAGCAGTACTTC.

The chain couples TRBV7-2 to TRBJ1-2; D is unclear. CDR1 and CDR2 from the germline V gene are SGHTA and FQGNSA. The CDR3 totals 14 residues. V was shortened by 1 base and J by 4 bases, with 10 bases between the two germline ends. DNA of the CDR3: TGTGCCAGCAGCTTAGGCCTAGGGTTCTATGGCTACACCTTC. Encoded protein: CASSLGLGFYGYTF.

V usage is TRBV27 and J usage is TRBJ2-7, with 7 bases matching TRBD1. Germline V lookup: CDR1 MNHEY, CDR2 SMNVEV (reference sequence). The length of the CDR3 is 14 residues. Trimming took 6 bases from V and 4 from J; bases not matched to a gene: 9. CDR3 loop: CASRQRGGGYEQYF. CDR3 DNA sequence: TGTGCCAGCAGGCAAAGAGGGGGCGGGTACGAGCAGTACTTC.

The genes are TRBV29-1 and TRBJ1-2; maybe TRBD1 (5 bases). The CDR3 covers 12 residues. CDR1 SQVTM and CDR2 ANQGSEA come from the germline V gene. The V and J ends lost 4 bases and 5 bases respectively, with 11 bases between them. The CDR3 nucleotides are TGCAGCGTTGTAAGCCCAGGGTATGGCTACACCTTC. Protein: CSVVSPGYGYTF.

The V call is TRBV7-2, the J call TRBJ1-2, with D perhaps TRBD1 (6 bases). Germline-derived CDR1 and CDR2 are SGHTA and FQGNSA. This CDR3 comprises 14 residues. V was shortened by 8 bases and J by 4 bases, with 17 bases between the two germline ends. The CDR3 sequence: CASVVRGNLYGYTF. The CDR3 DNA reads TGTGCCAGCGTCGTCAGGGGAAATCTCTATGGCTACACCTTC. Filled out from reference TRBV7-2 and TRBJ1-2, the complete variable domain reads GAGVSQSPSNKVTEKGKDVELRCDPISGHTALYWYRQSLGQGLEFLIYFQGNSAPDKSGLPSDRFSAERTGGSVSTLTIQRTQQEDSAVYLCASVVRGNLYGYTFGSGTRLTVV.

The chain combines TRBV2 with TRBJ1-5; D ambiguous. The CDR3 spans 12 residues. V shed 8 bases and J shed 0 bases, with 5 bases lying between them. Germline V CDR1 and CDR2: SNHLY, FYNNEI. The CDR3 region is CASCFSNQPQHF. As DNA, the CDR3 is TGTGCCAGCTGCTTTAGCAATCAGCCCCAGCATTTT.

The chain joins TRBV7-9 to TRBJ2-7; D uncertain. Germline V gene sequence: CDR1 SEHNR, CDR2 FQNEAQ (reference sequence). This CDR3 has 10 residues. The germline V and J ends were trimmed by 5 bases and 7 bases, with 6 bases remaining between them. CDR3 bases: TGTGCCAGCAGCAGGATTGAGCAGTACTTC. This sequence encodes CASSRIEQYF.

This chain links TRBV10-3 with TRBJ2-7; D is ambiguous. Germline V lookup: CDR1 ENHRY, CDR2 SYGVKD. This CDR3 has 14 amino acids. V gave up 5 bases and J gave up 0 bases, with 11 bases separating them. In DNA, the CDR3 is TGTGCCATCAGTCCGGGCCTGAGCTCCTACGAGCAGTACTTC. Its translation is CAISPGLSSYEQYF.

The chain uses TRBV6-5 and TRBJ1-4, with TRBD1 matching 7 bases. Looked up from germline, CDR1 is MNHEY and CDR2 is SVGAGI. The CDR3 is made up of 15 amino acids. The J segment lost 0 bases and the V segment lost 5 bases, leaving 3 bases of the junction unmatched. As DNA, the CDR3 is TGTGCCAGCAGTCGACAGGGCGCAACTAATGAAAAACTGTTTTTT. Encoded protein: CASSRQGATNEKLFF.

A few counts support this clone. The rearrangement links TRBV2 to TRBJ2-7; D gene unclear. Trimming left V 10 bases short and J 2 bases short, with 12 bases between. Germline values: CDR1 SNHLY, CDR2 FYNNEI. The CDR3 sequence is 12 residues long. The CDR3, as DNA: TGTGCCACGGGTACGCTAACCTACGAGCAGTACTTC. Protein product: CATGTLTYEQYF.

The chain has TRBV6-1 and TRBJ2-7, with a possible D match to TRBD2 (5 bases). The V and J ends lost 6 bases and 3 bases respectively, with 9 bases between them. The CDR3 has 12 residues. CDR1 and CDR2 from the germline V gene are MNHNS and SASEGT. CDR3 DNA: TGTGCCAGCAGGGAGGCCTACTACGAGCAGTACTTC. This codes for CASREAYYEQYF.

A word on this clone: Distinct nucleotide sequences in the sample also encode this CDR3. The V gene is TRBV18, the J gene TRBJ1-1; no clear D. Germline CDR1 KGHSH, CDR2 LQKENI. The CDR3 is 13 residues long. V was cut by 3 bases and J by 1 base, with 6 bases left in between. CDR3 in DNA: TGTGCCAGCTCACCGGGCAGGAACACTGAAGCTTTCTTT. Translated: CASSPGRNTEAFF.